This T cell receptor beta chain emerged from a study of neurological immune-mediated disorders (dated 2019 in TCRdb). At the level of the whole study: Among the approximately 35 multiple sclerosis patients, 31 had relapsing-remitting MS and 3 had secondary progressive MS. Peripheral blood TCR-beta repertoires from HTLV-I-associated myelopathy (HAM/TSP) patients, multiple sclerosis patients and healthy controls were compared by UMI-based sequencing. Alongside PBMC samples, the set of more than 85 TCR-beta libraries contained longitudinal samples, technical triplicates, and paired CD4+ and CD8+ T-cell subsets that had been sorted. The cohort comprised roughly 65 subjects: roughly 15 HAM/TSP patients, roughly 34 multiple sclerosis patients and 20 or so healthy controls.

Overall results and qualifications from the work: In phylogenetic analysis, the repertoires of 18 of 34 MS patients grouped into a cluster of related CDR3 sequences, which suggests a possible signature at the repertoire level. The MS cluster was not associated with any clinical or MRI features, and the authors stated that larger cohorts are needed. Expanded clones from different subjects shared no identical CDR3 amino acid sequences, which suggests that TCR-beta repertoires were private in all groups. TCR clonal expansion was highest in HAM/TSP patients and lowest in MS patients, with MS patients falling below even healthy controls.

This clonotype was counted at least ten times. The antigen it recognizes is unknown. Base qualities were left out, and no much larger clone turns up one base away. For the unsorted PBMC libraries, 2 million PBMCs were stored in RNAlater at -80 degrees C until RNA extraction and were used to generate the libraries. The multiple sclerosis patients were enrolled in a US clinical protocol that evaluated disease progression with magnetic resonance imaging. Peripheral blood underwent Ficoll-Hypaque density gradient centrifugation to isolate PBMCs, which were then cryopreserved in liquid nitrogen. The germline V gene provides CDR1 MNHEY and CDR2 SVGEGT. The CDR3 has 15 amino acids, counting the end cysteine and phenylalanine. The CDR3 DNA has 45 bases and is translated from base 1. At the junction V is shortened by 6 bases and J by 5 bases, with 16 bases in between. cDNA was synthesized by template-switch 5'RACE using a primer carrying a 10-nucleotide random unique molecular identifier by which each TCR transcript was tagged. Over 180 million TCR-beta sequences, covering 15-18 subjects, were produced in each sequencing run. The RNeasy kit was used for extraction of total RNA. Using the KAPA Real-time Library Amplification kit, TCR-beta VDJ regions were amplified with primers for the TCR constant region and the 5'RACE anchor. A first PCR added sample indexes and Illumina adaptors, after which a second PCR increased the library yield. After Ampure bead purification, the roughly 650 bp TCR product was size-selected on a 2% E-gel SizeSelection system. Before pooling, library quality was assessed on a Bioanalyzer, concentration was determined with Qubit, and library quantification was performed with the Kapa Library Quantification kit. Libraries were sequenced paired-end 2 x 150 bp on an Illumina HiSeq 2500. To increase sequence diversity, roughly 24-32% phiX was spiked into each library pool. The paper's processing steps were these. Quality-filtered reads were processed with the UMI-based MiGEC pipeline, which removed over 75% of raw TCR sequences during error correction. IMGT germline references were used for aligning VDJ genes, and each clonotype was defined as a unique CDR3 amino acid sequence together with its V-J genes. Clonal expansion, Shannon diversity and CDR3 relatedness were evaluated with VDJtools (CalcPairwiseDistances, ClusterSamples), while phylogenetic trees were built in CLCbio workbench. Clones with at least 8 unique UMIs were defined as expanded, with this threshold being based on coefficient-of-variation modelling across technical triplicates. Starting from the raw public reads, TCRdb applied fastp trimming at Q25, assembled clones with MiXCR and retained in-frame beta chains. Identical CDR3 proteins give one entry, which carries the most common genes and DNA. TCRdb assigned the V and J calls; the authors' analysis was not used. Present in this sample are about 46,000 distinct CDR3 sequences, 4.5% of which were seen just once. The ten top clones hold 5.7% of the sample.

The chain couples TRBV6-2 or TRBV6-3 to TRBJ2-2, and the D gene may be TRBD1, 6 bases matching. The clonotype comes from a woman aged 55-75 years with multiple sclerosis. Sequencing input: PBMCs. The CDR3 is CASSPAIQGTGELFF. The nucleotides are TGTGCCAGCAGCCCCGCAATCCAGGGGACCGGGGAGCTGTTTTTT.